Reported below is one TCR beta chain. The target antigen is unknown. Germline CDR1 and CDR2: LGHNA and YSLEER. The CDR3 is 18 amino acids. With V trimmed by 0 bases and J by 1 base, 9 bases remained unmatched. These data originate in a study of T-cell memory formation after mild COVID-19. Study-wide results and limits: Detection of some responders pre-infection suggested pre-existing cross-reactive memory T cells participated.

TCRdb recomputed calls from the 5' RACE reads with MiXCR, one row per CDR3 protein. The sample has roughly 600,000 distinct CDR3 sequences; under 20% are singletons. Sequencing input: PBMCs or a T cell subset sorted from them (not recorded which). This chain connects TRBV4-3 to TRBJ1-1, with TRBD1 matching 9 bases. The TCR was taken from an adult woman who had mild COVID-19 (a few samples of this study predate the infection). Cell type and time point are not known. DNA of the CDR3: TGCGCCAGCAGCCAAGACCTCTTTGGGACAGGGCCGAACACTGAAGCTTTCTTT. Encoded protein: CASSQDLFGTGPNTEAFF.